These T cell receptor beta chains were read from a single sample in a study of human T cells and chemical hapten exposure. MiXCR, run by TCRdb on the RACE reads, gives a single entry per CDR3 protein. Of around 110,000 distinct CDR3 sequences listed, roughly 12% were seen once; the top ten hold over 1.5%. The sample consisted of whole blood, taken in connection with sensitization to the hapten diphenylcyclopropenone (DPC). These TCRs come from a woman aged 45-65 years with alopecia areata. Some clones in this sample may be carry-over from other donors' samples. CDR3s include the opening cysteine and the closing phenylalanine or tryptophan. The D gene is left open where the match is weak. Expanded clones are given a class, and other clones once, few, many or no size at all.

>TRBJ2-3|.|TRBV24-1|few
CATSGAKTDRNTQYF
TGTGCCACCAGTGGCGCAAAGACCGATCGGAATACGCAGTATTTT
>TRBJ2-7|.|TRBV5-1|.
CASSFTQGREQYF
TGCGCCAGCAGCTTTACTCAGGGCCGCGAGCAGTACTTC
>TRBJ2-5|TRBD2|TRBV29-1|few
CSVDTYGTSRRLKETQYF
TGCAGCGTTGATACTTATGGGACTAGCAGAAGACTTAAAGAGACCCAGTACTTC
>TRBJ2-1|.|TRBV28|.
CASSLIGAAYEQFF
TGTGCCAGCAGTTTAATAGGTGCGGCCTACGAGCAGTTCTTC
>TRBJ1-2|.|TRBV20-1|few
CSAGGGYGYTF
TGCAGTGCCGGGGGAGGGTATGGCTACACCTTC
>TRBJ2-3|.|TRBV11-2|few
CASSPWSGYDTQYF
TGTGCCAGCAGCCCATGGTCAGGGTATGATACGCAGTATTTT
>TRBJ2-3|.|TRBV7-2|few
CASSFQIGTDTQYF
TGTGCCAGCAGCTTTCAGATAGGCACAGATACGCAGTATTTT
>TRBJ1-5|.|TRBV5-1|.
CASSPFGVDQPQHF
TGCGCCAGCAGCCCCTTCGGGGTTGATCAGCCCCAGCATTTT
>TRBJ2-7|TRBD2|TRBV7-2|.
CASSAARAGEDEQYF
TGTGCCAGCAGCGCGGCGCGGGCGGGAGAGGACGAGCAGTACTTC
>TRBJ2-1|.|TRBV28|.
CASRQRLVGAGEQFF
TGTGCCAGCAGACAACGACTAGTGGGGGCGGGTGAGCAGTTCTTC
>TRBJ1-2|TRBD1|TRBV15|many
CATSRGGGTAYGYTF
TGTGCCACCAGCAGAGGGGGCGGGACAGCGTATGGCTACACCTTC
>TRBJ1-5|TRBD1|TRBV7-8|many
CASSQGTGVQPQHF
TGTGCCAGCAGTCAGGGGACAGGGGTACAGCCCCAGCATTTT
>TRBJ2-7|TRBD2|TRBV3-1|few
CASSQDGSGGYNEQYF
TGTGCCAGCAGCCAAGATGGGAGCGGGGGATATAACGAGCAGTACTTC
>TRBJ2-2|TRBD1|TRBV20-1|.
CSASPWDRGTGELFF
TGCAGTGCTAGCCCCTGGGACAGGGGAACCGGGGAGCTGTTTTTT
>TRBJ2-3|TRBD2|TRBV14|many
CASRGPSGTKDTQYF
TGTGCCAGCAGGGGCCCTAGCGGGACGAAAGATACGCAGTATTTT